Presented here are 20 T cell receptor beta chains from one specimen sequenced in a study of cytomegalovirus exposure and HLA in healthy donors (dated by TCRdb to about 2017). Libraries were built with the immunoSEQ multiplex PCR assay. What TCRdb holds here is the immuneACCESS table cut down to in-frame rearrangements. Part of the clones is not present; checked against another copy, under half of the missing clones reflect an unresolved V gene, and the others are unexplained. For this sample the table gives fewer than 200,000 clones, of which more than 75% were detected only once. The ten top clones hold 6.5% to 7.5% of the sample. The sample was PBMCs. These TCRs come from a man aged 30 to 45 in good health and CMV-seropositive.

The table lists this clone with a few counts. The rearrangement uses TRBV6-1 and TRBJ1-3; D call uncertain. The CDR3 covers 15 residues. Trimming took 6 bases from V and 0 from J, leaving 12 bases between them. Germline V gives CDR1 MNHNS, CDR2 SASEGT. The CDR3 nucleotides read TGTGCCAGCAGGAAGGTGGATGACTCTGGAAACACCATATATTTT. This gives the protein CASRKVDDSGNTIYF.

The chain combines TRBV19 with TRBJ1-1, with no clear D. V was trimmed by 2 bases and J by 0 bases, leaving 13 bases between them. CDR1 and CDR2 from the germline V gene are LNHDA and SQIVND (reference sequence). The CDR3 spans 16 residues. The DNA for the CDR3 is TGTGCCAGTAGTATATCTCGCGCCATAGTGAACACTGAAGCTTTCTTT. It specifies CASSISRAIVNTEAFF.

This chain uses TRBV28 with TRBJ1-5; perhaps TRBD1 as D (6 bases). CDR3 length equals 15 residues. V dropped 3 bases and J dropped 7 bases, with 16 bases sitting between them. Germline loops: CDR1 MDHEN, CDR2 SYDVKM. The CDR3 region has the DNA TGTGCCAGCAGTTTCGTGGCAGGGGAGGGCCAGCCCCAGCATTTT. Its translation: CASSFVAGEGQPQHF.

CDR3 amino acids: CASSPSRAHQPQHF. The CDR3 nucleotides read TGTGCCAGCAGCCCCTCTAGAGCCCATCAGCCCCAGCATTTT. This sequence joins TRBV6-5 and TRBJ1-5; D gene unclear. The CDR3 runs 14 residues. Per germline, CDR1 MNHEY and CDR2 SVGAGI. V lost 6 bases and J 5 bases, leaving 14 bases between the germline ends.

The chain links TRBV28 to TRBJ1-1, with 10 bases lining up with TRBD1. V lost 5 bases to trimming and J lost 6 bases; unmatched junction nucleotides: 12. CDR1 is MDHEN, CDR2 SYDVKM, per germline. CDR3 length: 16 amino acids. CDR3 in amino acids: CASSLMTPGQGPEAFF. The CDR3 DNA follows: TGTGCCAGCAGTCTGATGACACCGGGACAGGGGCCTGAAGCTTTCTTT.

The chain links TRBV30 to TRBJ2-1; 12 bases line up with TRBD2. The germline V gene encodes CDR1 GTSNPN and CDR2 SVGIG (reference sequence). The CDR3 length is 14 residues. The J segment lost 8 bases and the V segment lost 1 base, leaving 3 bases of the junction unmatched. DNA for the CDR3: TGTGCCTGGAGTGCGACTAGCGGGGGTTATGAGCAGTTCTTC. This gives the protein CAWSATSGGYEQFF. The full variable domain, completed using reference TRBV30 and TRBJ2-1, is SQTIHQWPATLVQPVGSPLSLECTVEGTSNPNLYWYRQAAGRGLQLLFYSVGIGQISSEVPQNLSASRPQDRQFILSSKKLLLSDSGFYLCAWSATSGGYEQFFGPGTRLTVL.

The V and J genes are TRBV7-2 and TRBJ2-3; D gene uncertain. The CDR3 is 12 residues long. The germline V and J ends were trimmed by 5 bases and 3 bases, with 6 bases remaining between them. Germline-derived CDR1 and CDR2 are SGHTA and FQGNSA. CDR3 bases: TGTGCCAGCAGCCTTGGGACAGATACGCAGTATTTT. It yields the protein CASSLGTDTQYF.

This clone turned up a few times. The chain employs TRBV6-5 and TRBJ1-5, with D unresolved. Trimming removed 6 bases at V and 3 bases at J, with 9 bases between. The germline V gene has CDR1 MNHEY and CDR2 SVGAGI. This CDR3 has 13 residues. CDR3 DNA sequence: TGTGCCAGCAGAGAACAGAACAATCAGCCCCAGCATTTT. Residues: CASREQNNQPQHF.

The CDR3 nucleotides are TGTGCCAGCAGTCCCCACAGGGGAAGCACTGAAGCTTTCTTT. This encodes CASSPHRGSTEAFF. The chain has TRBV28 and TRBJ1-1, with 7 bases that match TRBD1. CDR1 MDHEN and CDR2 SYDVKM come from the germline V gene. The CDR3 consists of 14 residues. J was trimmed by 4 bases and V by 5 bases; bases with no gene match: 7.

V and J are TRBV7-9 and TRBJ1-1, with D possibly matching TRBD1 (5 bases). Germline CDR1 is SEHNR and CDR2 is FQNEAQ (reference sequence). CDR3 length equals 14 residues. V was clipped by 6 bases and J by 1 base, with 12 bases between them. The CDR3: CASRHEGTNTEAFF. The CDR3 DNA is TGTGCCAGCAGGCACGAGGGGACGAACACTGAAGCTTTCTTT.

The chain uses TRBV9 and TRBJ1-4; 10 nucleotides line up with TRBD1. The CDR3 consists of 18 residues. With 3 bases clipped from V and 5 bases from J, the junction kept 13 bases outside the gene matches. In germline, CDR1 is SGDLS, CDR2 YYNGEE. This chain's CDR3 is CASSGGDDRGLQNEKLFF. In nucleotides, the CDR3 is TGTGCCAGCAGCGGAGGGGACGACAGGGGGCTTCAAAATGAAAAACTGTTTTTT.

On this clone: Different DNA sequences within this sample yield the same CDR3. The chain carries TRBV5-1 and TRBJ2-7, with 9 bases matching TRBD1. The CDR3 extends over 15 amino acids. CDR1 and CDR2 (germline): SGHRS, YFSETQ. V gave up 0 bases and J gave up 3 bases; unmatched junction bases: 4. Written as DNA, the CDR3 is TGCGCCAGCAGCTTGGCACAGGGGGCAAACTACGAGCAGTACTTC. Protein: CASSLAQGANYEQYF.

This clone was seen once. The V call is TRBV4-3, the J call TRBJ2-1, with 11 bases lining up with TRBD1. The V gene's germline CDR1 is LGHNA and CDR2 YSLEER. The length of the CDR3 is 15 residues. V was pared by 1 base and J by 8 bases, with 4 bases of the junction left unmatched. The CDR3 here is CASSQVGQGADEQFF. The CDR3 coding sequence is TGCGCCAGCAGCCAAGTAGGACAGGGGGCGGATGAGCAGTTCTTC.

V and J are TRBV7-9 and TRBJ2-1; the match to TRBD2 covers 8 bases. The CDR3 spans 18 residues. Germline-derived CDR1 and CDR2 are SEHNR and FQNEAQ (reference sequence). The V gene end was trimmed by 7 bases and the J gene end by 0 bases; junction bases not matched to a gene: 14. CDR3 sequence reads: CASTLAATLRSSYNEQFF. Here the CDR3 DNA reads TGTGCCAGCACACTAGCGGCTACCCTTAGGAGCTCCTACAATGAGCAGTTCTTC.

This clone has a single count. This sequence joins TRBV27 and TRBJ1-1; TRBD1 might be the D (5 bases). Germline V CDR1 and CDR2: MNHEY, SMNVEV (reference sequence). The CDR3 has 14 residues. V lost 4 bases and J lost 4, with 13 bases in between. CDR3 protein: CASSSGKGTTEAFF. DNA of the CDR3: TGTGCCAGCAGTTCAGGGAAGGGAACCACTGAAGCTTTCTTT.

The gene calls are TRBV9 and TRBJ2-1; 8 bases match TRBD2. The germline CDR1 and CDR2 sequences are SGDLS and YYNGEE. V lost 4 bases, J lost 4 bases, and 10 bases stayed unmatched. The CDR3 loop spans 16 amino acids. DNA for the CDR3: TGTGCCAGCAGCCTACAGGGTGCGGGGGGTTACAATGAGCAGTTCTTC. Translation: CASSLQGAGGYNEQFF.

This rearrangement joins TRBV18 to TRBJ2-1; a possible D gene is TRBD2 (7 bases). The CDR3 length is 15 residues. The germline V and J ends were trimmed by 5 bases and 4 bases, with 15 bases remaining between them. The germline CDR1 and CDR2 sequences are KGHSH and LQKENI. The CDR3 sequence: CASSAQEGGYNEQFF. As DNA, the CDR3 is TGTGCCAGCTCAGCTCAAGAGGGGGGGTACAATGAGCAGTTCTTC.

This chain joins TRBV7-9 and TRBJ1-5; perhaps TRBD1 as D (6 bases). CDR1 is SEHNR and CDR2 is FQNEAQ in the germline V gene (reference sequence). V dropped 5 bases and J dropped 2 bases, with 16 bases sitting between them. There are 16 residues in the CDR3. The CDR3, as DNA: TGTGCCAGCAGCCCCCTCACAGGGTATGGCAATCAGCCCCAGCATTTT. The encoded protein is CASSPLTGYGNQPQHF.

This chain links TRBV4-1 with TRBJ1-1, with D possibly matching TRBD1 (5 bases). V was cut by 1 base and J by 3 bases, with 15 bases left in between. The CDR3 length is 16 residues. CDR1 is MGHRA, CDR2 YSYEKL, per germline. The CDR3 region is CASSQAPLGADTEAFF. The CDR3 DNA reads TGCGCCAGCAGCCAAGCCCCTCTAGGGGCGGACACTGAAGCTTTCTTT.

The V gene is TRBV7-9, the J gene TRBJ2-3; weak D call: TRBD1 (5 bases). V gave up 0 bases and J gave up 6 bases, with 10 bases separating them. The CDR3 loop spans 14 amino acids. Per the germline V gene, CDR1 is SEHNR and CDR2 is FQNEAQ (reference sequence). CDR3 sequence (DNA): TGTGCCAGCAGCTTAGCAGCTAAGGGGGATACGCAGTATTTT. Its translation is CASSLAAKGDTQYF.